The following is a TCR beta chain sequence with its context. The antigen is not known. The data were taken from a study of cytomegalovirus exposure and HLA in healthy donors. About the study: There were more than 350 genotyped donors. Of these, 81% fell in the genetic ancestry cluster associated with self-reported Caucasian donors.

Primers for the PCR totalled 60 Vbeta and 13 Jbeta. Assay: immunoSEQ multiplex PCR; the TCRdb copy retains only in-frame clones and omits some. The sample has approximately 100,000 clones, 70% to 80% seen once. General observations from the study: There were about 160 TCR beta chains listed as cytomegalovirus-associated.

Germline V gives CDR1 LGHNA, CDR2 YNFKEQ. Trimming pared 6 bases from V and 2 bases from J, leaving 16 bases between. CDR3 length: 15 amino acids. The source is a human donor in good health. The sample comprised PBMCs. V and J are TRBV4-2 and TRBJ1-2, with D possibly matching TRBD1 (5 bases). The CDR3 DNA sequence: TGTGCCAGCAGTGAAAGAGACAGATTAAACTATGGCTACACCTTC. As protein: CASSERDRLNYGYTF.